Below, 28 T cell receptor beta chains from the same sample are listed, as sequenced in a study of T cells in Graves' hyperthyroidism and ophthalmopathy. Researchers amplified the TCR beta CDR3 regions from RNA transcripts. First-round RT-PCR of the TCR CDR3 relied on the HTBI primer set. TCRdb passed the multiplex PCR reads through MiXCR, listing each CDR3 protein once. The sample lists approximately 870,000 distinct CDR3 sequences, approximately 40% occurring once. The sequenced sample consisted of blood. The receptors shown here come from a man aged 18 to 30 with Graves' hyperthyroidism.

This rearrangement joins TRBV7-8 to TRBJ2-7; D gene unclear. The CDR3 consists of 15 residues. Germline CDR1 is SGHVS and CDR2 is FQNEAQ. With 1 base removed from V and 1 base from J, the gap between germline ends came to 11 bases. As DNA, the CDR3 is TGTGCCAGCAGCTTAGTCCTAGGCTTGTCCTACGAGCAGTACTTC. Translated: CASSLVLGLSYEQYF.

There are a few counts of this clonotype. The chain carries TRBV19 and TRBJ1-1, with D possibly TRBD1 on 5 matching bases. CDR1 LNHDA and CDR2 SQIVND come from the germline V gene (reference sequence). Deletions cut 3 bases from V and 1 base from J, with 9 bases between. The CDR3 spans 14 residues. The CDR3: CASSILGQNTEAFF. In DNA form, the CDR3 reads TGTGCCAGTAGTATCCTTGGACAGAACACTGAAGCTTTCTTT.

This rearrangement joins TRBV15 to TRBJ2-1; 7 bases map to TRBD1. Per the germline V gene, CDR1 is LNHNV and CDR2 is YYDKDF (reference sequence). The CDR3 runs to 13 residues. J gave up 9 bases and V 2 bases, and 4 bases lay outside the gene matches. CDR3 residues: CATSRRDSGEQFF. CDR3 DNA sequence: TGTGCCACCAGCAGAAGGGACAGTGGTGAGCAGTTCTTC.

This clonotype appeared many times. The gene calls are TRBV7-4 and TRBJ1-3; 10 positions match TRBD1. V lost 5 bases to trimming and J lost 6 bases; unmatched junction nucleotides: 4. The CDR3 extends over 14 amino acids. CDR1 and CDR2 (germline): SGHVT, SQSDAQ. The DNA of the CDR3 is TGTGCCAGCAGCCCCGGGACAGGGGAAAACACCATATATTTT. This codes for CASSPGTGENTIYF.

This rearrangement joins TRBV14 to TRBJ1-1; no clear D. This CDR3 has 13 amino acids. Trimming removed 1 base at V and 6 bases at J, with 9 bases between. The V gene's germline CDR1 is SGHDN and CDR2 FVKESK. The CDR3 region is CASSQAREAEAFF. The CDR3 nucleotides are TGTGCCAGCAGCCAAGCAAGAGAGGCTGAAGCTTTCTTT.

This chain links TRBV20-1 with TRBJ2-5, with D possibly called TRBD1 or TRBD2 (5 bases each). Germline CDR1 and CDR2: DFQATT and SNEGSKA (reference sequence). The CDR3 is 16 amino acids. Trimming shortened V by 5 bases and J by 5 bases, and 24 bases separated the two germline ends. As DNA, the CDR3 is TGCAGTGCTCGCGACCGTCCGGGACCGCAGGTGGAGACCCAGTACTTC. Protein: CSARDRPGPQVETQYF.

CDR3 residues: CASSIQVLSYEQYF. The CDR3 DNA reads as TGTGCCAGCAGTATTCAGGTACTCTCCTACGAGCAGTACTTC. The chain is built from TRBV12-3 or TRBV12-4 and TRBJ2-7; no clear D. The CDR3 runs 14 residues. V lost 5 bases, J lost 0 bases, and 11 bases lay in between.

To note about this clonotype: A much larger clone differs by one base, so this may be a read error. The genes are TRBV10-3 and TRBJ1-1; D is unresolved. Trimming cost V 5 bases and J 2 bases, with 3 bases left between them. This CDR3 comprises 11 residues. Germline V gene sequence: CDR1 ENHRY, CDR2 SYGVKD. Here the CDR3 reads CAISPNTEAFF. CDR3 nucleotide sequence: TGTGCCATCAGTCCAAACACTGAAGCTTTCTTT.

The rearrangement links TRBV7-9 to TRBJ2-7; 13 positions agree with TRBD2. Germline CDR1 reads SEHNR; CDR2 reads FQNEAQ (reference sequence). Trimming at V came to 3 bases and at J to 7 bases, leaving 6 bases not matched to a gene. The CDR3 is 15 amino acids. The CDR3, as DNA: TGTGCCAGCAGCTTCGGGACTAGCGGGACTCGAGAGCAGTACTTC. Its protein is CASSFGTSGTREQYF.

This clonotype showed up just a few times. This chain connects TRBV5-6 to TRBJ1-1; a possible D gene is TRBD1 (5 bases). There are 13 residues in the CDR3. Trimming took off 1 base at V and 7 bases at J, with 11 bases between the two ends. Germline lookup yields CDR1 SGHDT and CDR2 YYEEEE. The CDR3 region is CASSLRGAGEAFF. CDR3 nucleotide sequence: TGTGCCAGCAGCTTGCGCGGGGCTGGTGAAGCTTTCTTT.

CDR3 sequence: CASSWGLAGAYEQYF. In DNA form, the CDR3 reads TGCGCCAGCAGCTGGGGACTAGCGGGAGCCTACGAGCAGTACTTC. The V and J genes are TRBV5-1 and TRBJ2-7; 14 nucleotides align to TRBD2. The CDR3 is 15 amino acids. The ends lost 3 bases at V and 2 bases at J; junction bases unmatched: 1. CDR1 is SGHRS and CDR2 is YFSETQ in the germline V gene.

At least ten counts were recorded for this clonotype. The chain couples TRBV12-3 or TRBV12-4 to TRBJ2-7, with 7 bases identical to TRBD2. The V and J ends lost 5 bases and 4 bases, in that order; junction bases with no gene match: 8. The CDR3 extends over 14 amino acids. In nucleotides, the CDR3 is TGTGCCAGCAGTCCGCCGGGGGGAAAATACGAGCAGTACTTC. The encoded protein is CASSPPGGKYEQYF.

This clonotype was picked up many times. This sequence joins TRBV7-3 and TRBJ1-6; 8 bases map to TRBD1. CDR3 length: 14 amino acids. V gave up 6 bases and J gave up 3 bases; unmatched junction bases: 1. From germline, CDR1 is SGHTA and CDR2 FQGTGA. CDR3 loop: CASSGQGYNSPLHF. The CDR3 DNA is TGTGCCAGCAGTGGACAGGGCTATAATTCACCCCTCCACTTT.

The chain employs TRBV11-2 and TRBJ2-5; 8 positions agree with TRBD2. Germline CDR1 is SGHAT and CDR2 is FQNNGV. Germline trimming cut 5 bases from V and 3 bases from J; bases unmatched to any gene: 11. The CDR3 sequence is 16 residues long. The CDR3 reads CASSPTRLAKKETQYF. The CDR3 DNA is TGTGCCAGCAGCCCCACCCGACTAGCGAAGAAAGAGACCCAGTACTTC.

This clonotype was counted at least ten times. J is TRBJ1-6 and V is TRBV10-3; TRBD1 is a possible D gene (5 bases). The CDR3 loop spans 13 amino acids. Per the germline V gene, CDR1 is ENHRY and CDR2 is SYGVKD. The V end lost 3 bases, the J end lost 9 bases, and 9 bases lay between the germline ends. CDR3 nucleotide sequence: TGTGCCATCAGTGATGGGGACGGTTCACCCCTCCACTTT. This gives the protein CAISDGDGSPLHF.

The rearrangement joins TRBV25-1 to TRBJ2-5; the D gene is possibly TRBD2 (5 bases). CDR1 MGHDK and CDR2 SYGVNS come from the germline V gene. Trimming stripped 6 bases from V and 5 bases from J, with 13 bases between. This CDR3 spans 13 amino acids. CDR3 sequence reads: CASRDKAVETQYF. CDR3 in DNA: TGTGCCAGCAGAGATAAAGCGGTGGAGACCCAGTACTTC.

This sequence joins TRBV13 and TRBJ2-7, with 7 bases identical to TRBD2. Germline V gives CDR1 PRHDT, CDR2 FYEKMQ (reference sequence). The CDR3 runs to 14 residues. V shed 5 bases and J 5 bases; nucleotides not matched to a gene: 9. DNA for the CDR3: TGTGCCAGCAGCCTGGGAGGGAGCTTTCACGAGCAGTACTTC. Amino acid sequence: CASSLGGSFHEQYF.

This clonotype was detected ten times or more. V usage is TRBV7-9 and J usage is TRBJ1-4; no clear D gene. The CDR3 spans 15 residues. CDR1 SEHNR and CDR2 FQNEAQ come from the germline V gene (reference sequence). Trimming cost V 1 base and J 0 bases, with 6 bases left between them. CDR3 region: CASSLGAPTNEKLFF. DNA for the CDR3: TGTGCCAGCAGCTTAGGGGCCCCAACTAATGAAAAACTGTTTTTT.

This clonotype occurred many times. The V gene is TRBV10-3, the J gene TRBJ1-1, with a tentative D call TRBD1 (6 bases). V gave up 6 bases and J gave up 1 base, with 9 bases separating them. Germline CDR1 reads ENHRY; CDR2 reads SYGVKD. The CDR3 has 13 residues. Written as DNA, the CDR3 is TGTGCCATCAGAGGGGGTGGGAACACTGAAGCTTTCTTT. This codes for CAIRGGGNTEAFF.

This clonotype was found many times. V usage is TRBV29-1 and J usage is TRBJ2-2; D remains ambiguous. The CDR3 runs to 12 residues. V lost 2 bases and J 5 bases, leaving 6 bases between the germline ends. Per the germline V gene, CDR1 is SQVTM and CDR2 is ANQGSEA. The CDR3 DNA is TGCAGCGTTGAACCGCCAACCGGGGAGCTGTTTTTT. Encoded protein: CSVEPPTGELFF.

A remark on this clonotype: A read error may produce the germline difference seen at one junction end. The V gene is TRBV5-1, the J gene TRBJ2-2; possible D gene TRBD1, 6 bases. There are 15 residues in the CDR3. CDR1 is SGHRS, CDR2 YFSETQ, per germline. CDR3 sequence reads: CASSHDRGNIGELFF. CDR3 sequence (DNA): TGCGCCAGCAGCCACGATAGGGGGAACATCGGGGAGCTGTTTTTT. The full variable domain, with the rest looked up from reference TRBV5-1 and TRBJ2-2, is KAGVTQTPRYLIKTRGQQVTLSCSPISGHRSVSWYQQTPGQGLQFLFEYFSETQRNKGNFPGRFSGRQFSNSRSEMNVSTLELGDSALYLCASSHDRGNIGELFFGEGSRLTVL.

This clonotype was recorded at least ten times. The CDR3 nucleotides are TGTGCCAGCAGCCCAGACAGGGCTGGGGCCAACGTCCTGACTTTC. Protein sequence: CASSPDRAGANVLTF. V gene TRBV7-3 combines with J gene TRBJ2-6, with 7 bases fitting TRBD1. CDR3 length: 15 amino acids. Germline trimming cut 5 bases from V and 2 bases from J; bases unmatched to any gene: 3. CDR1 SGHTA and CDR2 FQGTGA come from the germline V gene. The full variable domain, with the rest looked up from reference TRBV7-3 and TRBJ2-6, is GAGVSQTPSNKVTEKGKYVELRCDPISGHTALYWYRQSLGQGPEFLIYFQGTGAADDSGLPNDRFFAVRPEGSVSTLKIQRTERGDSAVYLCASSPDRAGANVLTFGAGSRLTVL.

This clonotype was seen only a few times. The gene calls are TRBV20-1 and TRBJ1-4; D is undetermined. The CDR3 runs to 17 residues. Trimming removed 3 bases at V and 3 bases at J, with 20 bases between. CDR1 is DFQATT, CDR2 SNEGSKA, per germline (reference sequence). The CDR3 DNA is TGCAGTGCTAGGGTGGCGTCCCTGGGAGGAGCTAATGAAAAACTGTTTTTT. Translation gives CSARVASLGGANEKLFF.

In its sample, this clonotype was seen many times. This chain joins TRBV9 and TRBJ1-2; D is possibly TRBD1 (5 bases). The V gene lost 2 bases and the J gene lost 6 bases, with 17 bases spanning the gap. The CDR3 has 15 residues. Germline V gene sequence: CDR1 SGDLS, CDR2 YYNGEE. The chain's CDR3 is CASSVGVATVDGYTF. CDR3 nucleotide sequence: TGTGCCAGCAGCGTGGGGGTCGCGACAGTCGATGGCTACACCTTC.

The rearrangement links TRBV29-1 to TRBJ2-3, with D unclear. This CDR3 is built from 10 residues. Germline V gene sequence: CDR1 SQVTM, CDR2 ANQGSEA. Trimming shortened V by 6 bases and J by 7 bases, and 8 bases separated the two germline ends. This chain's CDR3 is CSVASNTQYF. The CDR3 region has the DNA TGCAGCGTGGCTTCGAATACGCAGTATTTT.

This clonotype was recorded at least ten times. The CDR3 DNA reads as TGCAGCGTGGGACAGGGGGGCTATGGCTACACCTTC. This gives the protein CSVGQGGYGYTF. The chain carries TRBV29-1 and TRBJ1-2, with 11 positions matching TRBD1. This CDR3 spans 12 amino acids. Germline-derived CDR1 and CDR2 are SQVTM and ANQGSEA. J was trimmed by 4 bases and V by 6 bases; bases with no gene match: 1.

This clonotype was seen at least ten times. This rearrangement joins TRBV20-1 to TRBJ1-1; D call uncertain. Trimming took off 1 base at V and 5 bases at J, with 14 bases between the two ends. The germline V gene encodes CDR1 DFQATT and CDR2 SNEGSKA (reference sequence). The CDR3 totals 14 residues. The DNA for the CDR3 is TGCAGTGCTAGAGTGAGCGGACCCAGGACTGAAGCTTTCTTT. This gives the protein CSARVSGPRTEAFF.

This clonotype occurred many times. V usage is TRBV2 and J usage is TRBJ1-2, with 9 bases that match TRBD1. Trimming cost V 4 bases and J 5 bases; bases outside gene matches: 8. CDR1 and CDR2 from the germline V gene are SNHLY and FYNNEI. CDR3 length equals 15 residues. The CDR3 reads CASSGLGTGTYGYTF. The CDR3 coding sequence is TGTGCCAGCAGTGGGCTAGGGACAGGGACTTATGGCTACACCTTC.